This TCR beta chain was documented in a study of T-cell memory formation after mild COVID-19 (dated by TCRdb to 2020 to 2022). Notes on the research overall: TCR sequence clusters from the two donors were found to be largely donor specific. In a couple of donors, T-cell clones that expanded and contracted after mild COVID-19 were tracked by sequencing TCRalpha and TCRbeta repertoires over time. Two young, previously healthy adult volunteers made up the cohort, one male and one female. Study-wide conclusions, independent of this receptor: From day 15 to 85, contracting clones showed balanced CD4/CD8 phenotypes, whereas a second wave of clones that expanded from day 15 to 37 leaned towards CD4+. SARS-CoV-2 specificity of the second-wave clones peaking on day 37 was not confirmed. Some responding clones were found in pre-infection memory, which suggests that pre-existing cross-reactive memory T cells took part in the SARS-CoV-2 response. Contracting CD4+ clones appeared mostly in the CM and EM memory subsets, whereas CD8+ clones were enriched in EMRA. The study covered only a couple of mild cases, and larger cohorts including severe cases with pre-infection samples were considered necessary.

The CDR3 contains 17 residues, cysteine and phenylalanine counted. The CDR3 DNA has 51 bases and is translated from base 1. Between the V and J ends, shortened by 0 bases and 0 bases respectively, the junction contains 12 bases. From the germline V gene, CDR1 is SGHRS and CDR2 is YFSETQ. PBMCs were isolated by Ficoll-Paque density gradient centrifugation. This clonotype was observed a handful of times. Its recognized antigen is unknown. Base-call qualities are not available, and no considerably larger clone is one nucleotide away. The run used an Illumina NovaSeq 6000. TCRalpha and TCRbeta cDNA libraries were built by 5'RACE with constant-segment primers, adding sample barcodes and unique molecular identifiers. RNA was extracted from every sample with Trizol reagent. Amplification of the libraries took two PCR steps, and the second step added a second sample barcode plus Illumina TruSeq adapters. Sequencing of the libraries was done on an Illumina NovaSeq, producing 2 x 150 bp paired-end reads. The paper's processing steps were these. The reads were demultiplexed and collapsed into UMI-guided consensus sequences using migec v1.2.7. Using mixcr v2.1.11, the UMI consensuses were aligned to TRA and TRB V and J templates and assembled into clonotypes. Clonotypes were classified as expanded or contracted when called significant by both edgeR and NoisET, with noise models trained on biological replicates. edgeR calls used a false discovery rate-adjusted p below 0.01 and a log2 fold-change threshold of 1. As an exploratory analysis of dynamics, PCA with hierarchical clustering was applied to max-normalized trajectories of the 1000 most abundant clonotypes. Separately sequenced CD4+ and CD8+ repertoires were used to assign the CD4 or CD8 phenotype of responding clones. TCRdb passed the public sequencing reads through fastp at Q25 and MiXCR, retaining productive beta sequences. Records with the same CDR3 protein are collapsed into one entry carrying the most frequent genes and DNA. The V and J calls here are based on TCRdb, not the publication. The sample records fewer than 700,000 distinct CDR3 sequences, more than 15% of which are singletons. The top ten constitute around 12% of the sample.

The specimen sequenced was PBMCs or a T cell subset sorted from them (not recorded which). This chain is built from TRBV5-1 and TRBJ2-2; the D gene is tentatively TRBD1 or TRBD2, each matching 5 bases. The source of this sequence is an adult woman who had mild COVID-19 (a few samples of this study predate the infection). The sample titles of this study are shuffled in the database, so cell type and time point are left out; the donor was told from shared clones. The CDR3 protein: CASSLGVVGANTGELFF. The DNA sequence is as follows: TGCGCCAGCAGCTTGGGAGTCGTGGGGGCGAACACCGGGGAGCTGTTTTTT. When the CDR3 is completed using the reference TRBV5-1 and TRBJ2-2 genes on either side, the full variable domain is KAGVTQTPRYLIKTRGQQVTLSCSPISGHRSVSWYQQTPGQGLQFLFEYFSETQRNKGNFPGRFSGRQFSNSRSEMNVSTLELGDSALYLCASSLGVVGANTGELFFGEGSRLTVL.